The following is a T cell receptor (beta chain) sequence with its context. Its target is unknown. A junction end diverges from the germline sequence, so it may reflect a read error. This entry belongs to a study of blood T cells in healthy people across ages. Study-wide findings and caveats: Estimates of total diversity, which came from one million sequenced T cells, were considered to be underestimates. There was no known CMV status for donors, so expanded clonotype changes were possibly confounded.

Peripheral blood, about 10 milliliters per donor, was collected. The CDR3 has 15 amino acids. Germline-derived CDR1 and CDR2 are KGHDR and SFDVKD. Using a J-beta primer mix together with a sample-barcoded 5' primer, a second PCR was run for roughly 6 to 12 cycles. MiXCR was run by TCRdb on the 5' RACE reads, yielding one entry per CDR3 protein. The profile shows more than 800,000 distinct CDR3 sequences, about 30% of them singletons. V is TRBV24-1 and J is TRBJ2-2, with a weak D call TRBD2 (5 bases). Sequences were obtained from blood. This receptor was identified in a woman of 80 years or more in good health. This CDR3 reads CATSDLGSGVGERFF. CDR3 DNA sequence: TGTGCCACCAGTGATTTGGGCAGTGGAGTCGGGGAGCGGTTTTTT.